This T cell receptor beta chain derives from a study of cytomegalovirus exposure and HLA in healthy donors. Some clones are missing from TCRdb's copy, which holds only in-frame ones; the method was immunoSEQ multiplex PCR. The sample carries a few hundred thousand clones, about nine tenths recorded once. Study results and caveats: Associated with cytomegalovirus, according to the listing, were 170 or so TCR beta chains. In vitro assays verified that a few CMV-associated chains recognized CMV antigens specifically. For most TCR sequences rarity was the rule, although some public TCRs occurred in many donors.

Germline V CDR1 and CDR2: SQVTM, ANQGSEA. V shed 3 bases and J shed 5 bases, with 10 bases lying between them. This CDR3 comprises 12 residues. Points on this clone: No antigen is known for it.

This chain uses TRBV29-1 with TRBJ1-1, with D possibly being TRBD1 (5 bases). The sequence derives from a woman aged 18-29 years in good health and CMV-seronegative. The sequenced material came from PBMCs. The CDR3, as DNA: TGCAGCGTTGACGGGGGACGTACTGAAGCTTTCTTT. Translated: CSVDGGRTEAFF.